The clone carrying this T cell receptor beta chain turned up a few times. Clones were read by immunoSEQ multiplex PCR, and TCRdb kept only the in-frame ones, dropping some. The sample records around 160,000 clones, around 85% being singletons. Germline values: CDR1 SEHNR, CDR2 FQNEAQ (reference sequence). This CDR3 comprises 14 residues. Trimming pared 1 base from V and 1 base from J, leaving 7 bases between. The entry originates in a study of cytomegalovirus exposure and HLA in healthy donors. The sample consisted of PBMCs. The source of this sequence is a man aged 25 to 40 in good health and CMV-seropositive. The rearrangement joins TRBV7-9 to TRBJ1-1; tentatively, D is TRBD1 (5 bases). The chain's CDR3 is CASSLGRENTEAFF. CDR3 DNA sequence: TGTGCCAGCAGCTTAGGCAGGGAGAACACTGAAGCTTTCTTT.